This entry lists 14 T cell receptor beta chains sequenced from one sample in a study of T cell responses to AZD1222 COVID-19 vaccine. Assay used: immunoSEQ multiplex PCR; TCRdb lists only in-frame clones, some missing. Here the sample spans some 130,000 clones, more than 85% being singletons. The material sequenced was peripheral blood, taken on day 0 of AZD1222 vaccination. The receptors derive from an adult in good health.

This sequence joins TRBV5-5 and TRBJ1-1; no clear D. The CDR3 has 15 amino acids. V lost 2 bases to trimming and J lost 1 base, with 12 bases between them. CDR1 is SGHKS, CDR2 YYEKEE, per germline (reference sequence). This CDR3 reads CASSFRTGGNTEAFF. The CDR3 coding sequence is TGTGCCAGCAGCTTCCGGACGGGAGGGAACACTGAAGCTTTCTTT.

The V and J genes are TRBV19 and TRBJ1-2; 8 positions agree with TRBD1. Trimming cost V 4 bases and J 2 bases; bases outside gene matches: 3. This CDR3 is 14 amino acids long. Germline V CDR1 and CDR2: LNHDA, SQIVND (reference sequence). The CDR3 DNA sequence: TGTGCCAGTAGTACGGACAGGGAAAACTATGGCTACACCTTC. This encodes CASSTDRENYGYTF.

The chain combines TRBV7-3 with TRBJ1-2, with 8 bases matching TRBD1. Trimming took 1 base from V and 9 from J; bases not matched to a gene: 7. Germline values: CDR1 SGHTA, CDR2 FQGTGA. The CDR3 has 14 amino acids. CDR3 residues: CASSLSGQGVSYTF. The DNA for the CDR3 is TGTGCCAGCAGCTTAAGCGGACAGGGAGTTAGCTACACCTTC.

The CDR3 region is CASSSLSGINTDTQYF. CDR3 DNA: TGTGCCAGTAGTTCCTTAAGCGGGATTAACACAGATACGCAGTATTTT. The rearrangement links TRBV19 to TRBJ2-3; 7 bases align to TRBD2. V dropped 5 bases and J dropped 2; count of bases not matched to a gene: 10. Germline V CDR1 and CDR2: LNHDA, SQIVND (reference sequence). The CDR3 has 16 amino acids.

The genes are TRBV5-1 and TRBJ1-1; the D is unclear. The CDR3 runs 17 residues. CDR1 and CDR2 from the germline V gene are SGHRS and YFSETQ. With 5 bases removed from V and 0 bases from J, the gap between germline ends came to 20 bases. This CDR3 reads CASRPQEGPAMNTEAFF. The DNA for the CDR3 is TGCGCCAGCAGGCCCCAAGAGGGCCCGGCTATGAACACTGAAGCTTTCTTT. Complete variable domain (other parts from reference TRBV5-1 and TRBJ1-1): KAGVTQTPRYLIKTRGQQVTLSCSPISGHRSVSWYQQTPGQGLQFLFEYFSETQRNKGNFPGRFSGRQFSNSRSEMNVSTLELGDSALYLCASRPQEGPAMNTEAFFGQGTRLTVV.

The chain couples TRBV5-5 to TRBJ1-6; unclear D gene. This CDR3 is 16 amino acids long. The germline CDR1 and CDR2 sequences are SGHKS and YYEKEE (reference sequence). The germline V and J ends were trimmed by 1 base and 0 bases, with 8 bases remaining between them. Written as DNA, the CDR3 is TGTGCCAGCAGCTTGTGGTCAGGCTCCTATAATTCACCCCTCCACTTT. It specifies CASSLWSGSYNSPLHF.

This rearrangement joins TRBV7-9 to TRBJ2-7, with 8 bases identical to TRBD1. The germline V gene has CDR1 SEHNR and CDR2 FQNEAQ (reference sequence). The junction had 8 bases not matched to a gene; V was cut back by 6 bases and J by 4 bases. The CDR3 has 14 amino acids. CDR3 DNA: TGTGCCAGCAGTTCAACAGGGGGACCATACGAGCAGTACTTC. It translates to CASSSTGGPYEQYF.

The V call is TRBV27, the J call TRBJ2-7, with a weak D call TRBD2 (5 bases). The CDR3 is 16 residues long. CDR1 is MNHEY, CDR2 SMNVEV, per germline (reference sequence). Trimming left V 6 bases short and J 0 bases short, with 18 bases between. CDR3 sequence (DNA): TGTGCCAGCAGAACCGGCGGACTTACCAGCTCCTACGAGCAGTACTTC. This encodes CASRTGGLTSSYEQYF.

This chain connects TRBV6-6 to TRBJ2-3; TRBD2 matches at 14 bases. CDR1 and CDR2 from the germline V gene are MNHNY and SVGAGI (reference sequence). V shed 5 bases and J 4 bases; nucleotides not matched to a gene: 8. The CDR3 runs to 17 residues. The CDR3 loop is CASSRGLAGVNADTQYF. In DNA form, the CDR3 reads TGTGCCAGCAGTCGGGGACTAGCGGGAGTCAATGCAGATACGCAGTATTTT.

This CDR3 reads CASGTSTDTQYF. The CDR3 coding sequence is TGTGCCAGCGGAACGAGCACAGATACGCAGTATTTT. This rearrangement joins TRBV3-1 (or the pseudogene TRBV3-2) to TRBJ2-3; no firm D call. The CDR3 length is 12 residues. V was clipped by 8 bases and J by 0 bases, with 6 bases between them. CDR1 and CDR2 (germline): LGHDT, YNNKEL (reference sequence).

J is TRBJ1-5 and V is TRBV6-2 or TRBV6-3, with 8 bases matching TRBD1. Germline assignment: CDR1 MNHEY and CDR2 SVGEGT. V lost 6 bases, J lost 0 bases, and 10 bases stayed unmatched. This CDR3 contains 17 residues. The CDR3, as DNA: TGTGCCAGCAGCAGCTACCGACAGGGGCATAGCAATCAGCCCCAGCATTTT. It codes for CASSSYRQGHSNQPQHF.

This chain uses TRBV12-3 or TRBV12-4 with TRBJ1-2, with no clear D. Trimming left V 1 base short and J 3 bases short, with 6 bases between. This CDR3 has 13 amino acids. The CDR3 sequence: CASSLGPDYGYTF. CDR3 nucleotides: TGTGCCAGCAGTTTAGGGCCTGACTATGGCTACACCTTC.

The V gene is TRBV15, the J gene TRBJ1-5; D possibly corresponds to TRBD1 (6 bases). The CDR3 runs 17 residues. Germline CDR1 and CDR2: LNHNV and YYDKDF (reference sequence). Deletions cut 1 base from V and 3 bases from J, with 16 bases between. The CDR3 DNA reads TGTGCCACCAGCAGAGCTTTGGGGGGGCAGTTCAATCAGCCCCAGCATTTT. Its protein is CATSRALGGQFNQPQHF.

The chain links TRBV5-1 to TRBJ2-1; unclear D gene. CDR1 is SGHRS and CDR2 is YFSETQ in the germline V gene. CDR3 length equals 13 residues. The V end was cut by 3 bases, the J end by 7 bases, with 11 bases between. CDR3 region: CASSYDIRNEQFF. The CDR3 region has the DNA TGCGCCAGCAGCTACGATATTCGGAATGAGCAGTTCTTC.